This T cell receptor (beta chain) was captured in a study of T cell changes during pregnancy in multiple sclerosis. Assay used: immunoSEQ multiplex PCR; TCRdb lists only in-frame clones, some missing. The sample lists 39,000 or so clones; around nine tenths were seen once. V shed 8 bases and J 6 bases; nucleotides not matched to a gene: 0. There are 12 residues in the CDR3. CDR1 is LNHDA and CDR2 is SQIVND in the germline V gene (reference sequence). The rearrangement uses TRBV19 and TRBJ2-1, with TRBD1 matching 11 bases. The receptor was derived from a female donor in good health, enrolled as a control in a pregnancy study. The input for sequencing was CD4+ T cells from peripheral blood mononuclear cells, taken after pregnancy. Here the CDR3 DNA reads TGTGCCAGTGGGACAGGGGGCAATGAGCAGTTCTTC. It translates to CASGTGGNEQFF.